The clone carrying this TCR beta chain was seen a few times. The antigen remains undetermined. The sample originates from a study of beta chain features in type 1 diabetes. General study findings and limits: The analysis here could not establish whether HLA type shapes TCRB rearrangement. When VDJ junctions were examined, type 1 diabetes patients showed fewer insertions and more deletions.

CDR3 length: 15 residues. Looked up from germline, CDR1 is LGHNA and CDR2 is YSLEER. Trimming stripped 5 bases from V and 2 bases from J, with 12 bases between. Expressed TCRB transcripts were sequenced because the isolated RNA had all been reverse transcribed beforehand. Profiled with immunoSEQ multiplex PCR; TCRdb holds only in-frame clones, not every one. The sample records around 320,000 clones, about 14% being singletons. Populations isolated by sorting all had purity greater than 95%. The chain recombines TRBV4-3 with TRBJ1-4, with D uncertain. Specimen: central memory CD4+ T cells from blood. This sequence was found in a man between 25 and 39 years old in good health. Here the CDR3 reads CASSLYPVTNEKLFF. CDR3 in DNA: TGCGCCAGCAGCTTGTATCCAGTCACTAATGAAAAACTGTTTTTT.